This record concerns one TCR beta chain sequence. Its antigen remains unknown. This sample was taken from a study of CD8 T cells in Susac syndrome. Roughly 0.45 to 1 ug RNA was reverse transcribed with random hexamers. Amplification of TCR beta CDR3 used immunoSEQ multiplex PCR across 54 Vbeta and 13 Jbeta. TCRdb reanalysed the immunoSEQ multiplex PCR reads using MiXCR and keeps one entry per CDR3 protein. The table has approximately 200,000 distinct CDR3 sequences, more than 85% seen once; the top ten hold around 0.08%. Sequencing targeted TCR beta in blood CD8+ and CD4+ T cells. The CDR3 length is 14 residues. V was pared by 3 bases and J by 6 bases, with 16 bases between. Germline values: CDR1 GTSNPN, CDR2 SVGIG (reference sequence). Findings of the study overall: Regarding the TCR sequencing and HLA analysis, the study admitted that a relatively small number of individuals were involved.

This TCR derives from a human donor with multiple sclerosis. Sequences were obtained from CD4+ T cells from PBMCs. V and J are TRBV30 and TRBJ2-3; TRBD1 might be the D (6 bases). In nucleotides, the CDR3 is TGTGCCTGGAGCGGCAGGGGCGACGTCGATACGCAGTATTTT. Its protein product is CAWSGRGDVDTQYF.